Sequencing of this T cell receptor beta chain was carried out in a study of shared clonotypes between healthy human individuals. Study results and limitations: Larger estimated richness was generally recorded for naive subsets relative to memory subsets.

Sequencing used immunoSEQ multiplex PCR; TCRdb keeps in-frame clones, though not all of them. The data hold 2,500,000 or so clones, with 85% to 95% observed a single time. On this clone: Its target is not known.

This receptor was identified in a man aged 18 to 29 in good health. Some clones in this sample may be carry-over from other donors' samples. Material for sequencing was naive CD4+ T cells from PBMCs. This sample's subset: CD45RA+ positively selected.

This CDR3 reads CASSSQALSGNTIYF. The CDR3 nucleotides read TGTGCCAGCAGCTCCCAGGCGCTCTCTGGAAACACCATATATTTT. This chain uses TRBV7-2 with TRBJ1-3; D remains unclear. The CDR3 spans 15 residues. Germline V gene lookup returns CDR1 SGHTA and CDR2 FQGNSA. Trimming pared 4 bases from V and 0 bases from J, leaving 10 bases between.